The 31 T cell receptor beta chains in this list originate from one sample, sequenced in a study of shared clonotypes between healthy human individuals. The repertoire was sequenced with immunoSEQ multiplex PCR; TCRdb's copy has only in-frame clones and lacks some. The repertoire holds approximately 1,000,000 clones, approximately 80% seen once, with about 0.52% in the top ten. The sequenced material came from memory CD4+ T cells from PBMCs. The sample's subset: CD45RA-negative fraction. Receptor source: a young man in good health. Some clones in this sample may be carry-over from other donors' samples.

The V and J genes are TRBV5-4 and TRBJ2-1; D might be TRBD2 (5 bases). Germline V lookup: CDR1 SGHNT, CDR2 YYREEE (reference sequence). With 6 bases removed from V and 6 bases from J, the gap between germline ends came to 10 bases. This CDR3 spans 12 amino acids. In nucleotides, the CDR3 is TGTGCCAGCATCTCGAGCGGCAATGAGCAGTTCTTC. Its translation is CASISSGNEQFF.

The chain has TRBV12-5 and TRBJ2-2, with D perhaps TRBD1 (5 bases). Germline V CDR1 and CDR2: LGHNT, FRNRAP. This CDR3 contains 15 residues. Deletions cut 1 base from V and 7 bases from J, with 13 bases between. The CDR3 DNA sequence: TGTGCTAGTGGTTTGGGAAGGGGTCTTAGCGGGGAGCTGTTTTTT. This codes for CASGLGRGLSGELFF.

This clone was counted once. The V call is TRBV5-1, the J call TRBJ2-3, with TRBD2 matching over 10 bases. Losses at the gene ends were 8 bases for V and 2 bases for J; bases not matched to a gene: 5. Germline values: CDR1 SGHRS, CDR2 YFSETQ. CDR3 size: 14 residues. The CDR3 reads CASGAGGLTDTQYF. For the CDR3, the DNA is TGCGCCAGTGGAGCGGGAGGGCTCACAGATACGCAGTATTTT.

The chain couples TRBV19 to TRBJ2-1, with unresolved D. The V end was cut by 4 bases, the J end by 0 bases, with 16 bases between. The CDR3 consists of 17 residues. CDR1 is LNHDA, CDR2 SQIVND, per germline (reference sequence). The DNA of the CDR3 is TGTGCCAGTAGTAGATCCGTGGGCCAGATCTCCTACAATGAGCAGTTCTTC. This gives the protein CASSRSVGQISYNEQFF.

Only a few counts were recorded for this clone. The chain combines TRBV2 with TRBJ1-1; the D is unclear. This CDR3 contains 13 residues. V was pared by 4 bases and J by 0 bases, with 6 bases between. CDR1 and CDR2 (germline): SNHLY, FYNNEI. The CDR3 DNA reads as TGTGCCAGCAGTGTTAACTTGAACACTGAAGCTTTCTTT. Translation gives CASSVNLNTEAFF.

The chain combines TRBV25-1 with TRBJ2-1; TRBD2 agrees at 9 bases. Looked up from germline, CDR1 is MGHDK and CDR2 is SYGVNS. The CDR3 length is 16 residues. V lost 3 bases to trimming and J lost 9 bases; unmatched junction nucleotides: 12. The chain's CDR3 is CASSENHSGSRAEQFF. In nucleotides, the CDR3 is TGTGCCAGCAGTGAGAACCATAGCGGGAGTCGTGCTGAGCAGTTCTTC.

The V gene is TRBV27, the J gene TRBJ2-5; possible D gene TRBD1, 5 bases. The CDR3 totals 14 residues. Trimming stripped 5 bases from V and 2 bases from J, with 12 bases between. The germline V gene has CDR1 MNHEY and CDR2 SMNVEV (reference sequence). The CDR3 bases are TGTGCCAGCAGTCCCCTCGACAGACAAGAGACCCAGTACTTC. It yields the protein CASSPLDRQETQYF.

The chain has TRBV7-9 and TRBJ2-1; 10 bases fit TRBD2. This CDR3 is built from 15 residues. V lost 8 bases to trimming and J lost 1 base; unmatched junction nucleotides: 5. Looked up from germline, CDR1 is SEHNR and CDR2 is FQNEAQ (reference sequence). Written as DNA, the CDR3 is TGTGCCAGCCTAGCGGGAGTTGGTTCCTACAATGAGCAGTTCTTC. Translation gives CASLAGVGSYNEQFF.

The rearrangement uses TRBV28 and TRBJ2-3; D gene ambiguous. This CDR3 comprises 14 residues. Trimming cost V 6 bases and J 4 bases, with 14 bases left between them. Per germline, CDR1 MDHEN and CDR2 SYDVKM. The CDR3 DNA follows: TGTGCCAGCAGCCGGATTGACCATGCAGATACGCAGTATTTT. Translated: CASSRIDHADTQYF.

The chain carries TRBV14 and TRBJ1-2; no firm D call. V lost 0 bases to trimming and J lost 7 bases, with 9 bases between them. The length of the CDR3 is 13 residues. The germline gives CDR1 SGHDN, CDR2 FVKESK. Written as DNA, the CDR3 is TGTGCCAGCAGCCAAGATTCGAGGGTTGGCTACACCTTC. It translates to CASSQDSRVGYTF.

Concerning this clone: The same CDR3 arises from other DNA sequences in this sample as well. This chain uses TRBV5-1 with TRBJ1-5; D may be TRBD1 (5 bases). Germline-derived CDR1 and CDR2 are SGHRS and YFSETQ. Trimming took off 4 bases at V and 5 bases at J, with 10 bases between the two ends. The CDR3 is made up of 13 amino acids. In nucleotides, the CDR3 is TGCGCCAGCAGCCGGGACCCTGATCAGCCCCAGCATTTT. As protein: CASSRDPDQPQHF.

The rearrangement joins TRBV7-2 to TRBJ2-7, with D tentatively TRBD1 (6 bases). CDR1 is SGHTA, CDR2 FQGNSA, per germline. V lost 3 bases to trimming and J lost 4 bases, with 13 bases between them. This CDR3 is 14 amino acids long. The CDR3 bases are TGTGCCAGCAGCTTCGGACAGTTCCAATACGAGCAGTACTTC. Protein sequence: CASSFGQFQYEQYF.

The genes are TRBV9 and TRBJ2-3; 8 bases line up with TRBD2. V shed 4 bases and J 0 bases; nucleotides not matched to a gene: 7. CDR3 size: 16 residues. The germline gives CDR1 SGDLS, CDR2 YYNGEE. CDR3 sequence (DNA): TGTGCCAGCAGCTCAGGACTAGCTGCTAGCACAGATACGCAGTATTTT. Its translation is CASSSGLAASTDTQYF.

A remark on this clone: With a far larger clone one base away, a read error is the likely cause. This rearrangement joins TRBV10-2 to TRBJ2-7; no definite D call. This CDR3 contains 15 residues. In germline, CDR1 is WSHSY, CDR2 SAAADI. The CDR3 region is CASGESLARSYEQYF. CDR3 DNA sequence: TGCGCCAGCGGTGAGTCTCTGGCCAGATCCTACGAGCAGTACTTC.

The V call is TRBV18, the J call TRBJ1-3, with D possibly matching TRBD1 (6 bases). The CDR3 is 12 residues long. V dropped 4 bases and J dropped 10 bases, with 11 bases sitting between them. Germline-derived CDR1 and CDR2 are KGHSH and LQKENI. CDR3: CASSLNRETIYF. CDR3 bases: TGTGCCAGCTCACTAAACAGGGAGACCATATATTTT.

The CDR3 DNA follows: TGTGCCAGCGGCTCATCGGGGGGGACGCAGTATTTT. This gives the protein CASGSSGGTQYF. This sequence joins TRBV27 and TRBJ2-3; TRBD2 agrees at 8 bases. The V and J ends lost 8 bases and 9 bases, in that order; junction bases with no gene match: 7. Germline V gene lookup returns CDR1 MNHEY and CDR2 SMNVEV (reference sequence). The CDR3 is 12 residues long.

This clone was found once. The DNA of the CDR3 is TGTGCCAGCAGTCTTAGGGTTCTTCTCTCCTACGAGCAGTACTTC. It encodes CASSLRVLLSYEQYF. The genes are TRBV28 and TRBJ2-7; the D is unclear. V was shortened by 5 bases and J by 0 bases, with 14 bases between the two germline ends. The CDR3 spans 15 residues. Germline V lookup: CDR1 MDHEN, CDR2 SYDVKM.

This chain connects TRBV19 to TRBJ2-3; TRBD2 agrees at 7 bases. The CDR3 loop spans 15 amino acids. Germline-derived CDR1 and CDR2 are LNHDA and SQIVND (reference sequence). V gave up 5 bases and J gave up 4 bases; unmatched junction bases: 9. In DNA, the CDR3 is TGTGCCAGTAGTCGGCAATGGAGCGGGGCAGATACGCAGTATTTT. Encoded protein: CASSRQWSGADTQYF.

The rearrangement uses TRBV5-1 and TRBJ1-5; D uncertain. This CDR3 has 14 residues. V was clipped by 5 bases and J by 2 bases, with 11 bases between them. Germline CDR1 SGHRS, CDR2 YFSETQ. CDR3 loop: CASSSEGGNQPQHF. DNA for the CDR3: TGCGCCAGCAGTAGTGAGGGCGGCAATCAGCCCCAGCATTTT.

This chain links TRBV6-6 with TRBJ2-3; D remains unclear. Germline lookup yields CDR1 MNHNY and CDR2 SVGAGI (reference sequence). Trimming left V 6 bases short and J 1 base short, with 8 bases between. This CDR3 contains 13 residues. Here the CDR3 DNA reads TGTGCCAGCAGCCAAACTGGCACAGATACGCAGTATTTT. It yields the protein CASSQTGTDTQYF.

The rearrangement uses TRBV10-2 and TRBJ2-2; TRBD2 matches 9 bases. V lost 6 bases to trimming and J lost 6 bases; unmatched junction nucleotides: 5. The germline V gene encodes CDR1 WSHSY and CDR2 SAAADI. There are 14 residues in the CDR3. The CDR3 loop is CASRVSGSSGELFF. The DNA for the CDR3 is TGCGCCAGCAGGGTTAGCGGGAGCTCCGGGGAGCTGTTTTTT.

This chain joins TRBV5-1 and TRBJ2-3; possible D gene TRBD2, 5 bases. CDR1 SGHRS and CDR2 YFSETQ come from the germline V gene. V dropped 0 bases and J dropped 2 bases, with 10 bases sitting between them. The CDR3 is made up of 15 amino acids. This CDR3 reads CASSLDVGNTDTQYF. CDR3 DNA sequence: TGCGCCAGCAGCTTGGATGTCGGGAACACAGATACGCAGTATTTT.

The sample holds one count of this clone. The chain carries TRBV14 and TRBJ2-5; 10 bases line up with TRBD1. The CDR3 is made up of 15 amino acids. J lost 3 bases, V lost 3 bases, and 4 bases had no gene match. Germline values: CDR1 SGHDN, CDR2 FVKESK. CDR3 DNA: TGTGCCAGCAGCCAGTTCGGGACAGGGGAAGAGACCCAGTACTTC. The encoded protein is CASSQFGTGEETQYF.

The chain links TRBV5-6 to TRBJ2-5; D gene ambiguous. There are 13 residues in the CDR3. V gave up 4 bases and J gave up 5 bases, with 12 bases separating them. Germline CDR1 is SGHDT and CDR2 is YYEEEE. CDR3 sequence: CASSLRAHETQYF. The CDR3 DNA follows: TGTGCCAGCAGCCTTCGAGCGCACGAGACCCAGTACTTC.

A remark on this clone: This specimen includes other DNA sequences encoding the same CDR3. The V gene is TRBV29-1, the J gene TRBJ2-3; the D gene could be TRBD1 or TRBD2 (5 bases each). The V gene lost 3 bases and the J gene lost 1 base, with 11 bases spanning the gap. This CDR3 is 14 amino acids long. Germline CDR1 and CDR2: SQVTM and ANQGSEA. The CDR3 nucleotides are TGCAGCGTTGAGAGGGGCCGGGGCACAGATACGCAGTATTTT. It codes for CSVERGRGTDTQYF.

Comments on this clone: Different DNA sequences within this sample yield the same CDR3. The V call is TRBV7-9, the J call TRBJ2-7; D is possibly TRBD2 (5 bases). The germline V gene encodes CDR1 SEHNR and CDR2 FQNEAQ (reference sequence). Trimming removed 1 base from V and 0 bases from J, with 7 bases in between. This CDR3 region has 14 residues. CDR3 region: CASSLVGASYEQYF. DNA for the CDR3: TGTGCCAGCAGCTTAGTGGGAGCCTCCTACGAGCAGTACTTC.

This clone showed up just once. The J gene is TRBJ2-3, the V gene TRBV7-6; D is unresolved. Germline CDR1 SGHVS, CDR2 FNYEAQ. This CDR3 contains 16 residues. V was trimmed by 1 base and J by 0 bases, leaving 11 bases between them. The CDR3 DNA is TGTGCCAGCAGCTTAGTGGGCTCTTCTAGCACAGATACGCAGTATTTT. Amino acid sequence: CASSLVGSSSTDTQYF.

The V gene is TRBV28, the J gene TRBJ1-2; 8 bases fit TRBD1. The V segment lost 5 bases and the J segment 5 bases; nucleotides outside the gene matches: 4. Germline assignment: CDR1 MDHEN and CDR2 SYDVKM. The CDR3 consists of 13 residues. The CDR3 sequence is CASSATGGYGYTF. In DNA, the CDR3 is TGTGCCAGCAGTGCTACAGGGGGTTATGGCTACACCTTC.

This clone was picked up a small number of times. The gene calls are TRBV6-1 and TRBJ1-2; possibly TRBD1 for D (5 bases). Germline assignment: CDR1 MNHNS and CDR2 SASEGT. The CDR3 length is 13 residues. V shed 5 bases and J shed 4 bases, with 11 bases lying between them. The CDR3 loop is CASSRNTGYGYTF. The CDR3, as DNA: TGTGCCAGCAGTAGAAACACAGGCTATGGCTACACCTTC.

This clone was detected a few times. The rearrangement links TRBV6-5 to TRBJ1-1; D gene unclear. This CDR3 has 11 amino acids. Per germline, CDR1 MNHEY and CDR2 SVGAGI. Between the trimmed V and J ends, which lost 2 bases and 4 bases, there was a span of 2 bases. The CDR3 DNA reads as TGTGCCAGCAGTTACGGCACTGAAGCTTTCTTT. Its protein is CASSYGTEAFF.

V usage is TRBV6-6 and J usage is TRBJ2-5; no clear D. CDR1 MNHNY and CDR2 SVGAGI come from the germline V gene (reference sequence). V was clipped by 2 bases and J by 5 bases, with 6 bases between them. This CDR3 region has 12 residues. CDR3 DNA sequence: TGTGCCAGCAGTTACATCTCGGAGACCCAGTACTTC. Residues: CASSYISETQYF.